The 18 T cell receptor beta chains below come from one sample, sequenced in a study of T cell repertoires in cytomegalovirus infection. TCRdb itself ran the reads through MiXCR, one entry per CDR3 protein. The table records approximately 490,000 distinct CDR3 sequences, approximately 11% of them present only once. The sequencing sample was made of PBMCs. Receptors were obtained from a human donor in good health (CMV status not recorded). Some clones in this sample may be carry-over from other donors' samples.

V usage is TRBV20-1 and J usage is TRBJ2-5; D gene ambiguous. Germline CDR1 DFQATT, CDR2 SNEGSKA (reference sequence). Between the trimmed V and J ends, which lost 7 bases and 2 bases, there was a span of 14 bases. This CDR3 spans 13 amino acids. CDR3 region: CSETSNGQETQYF. The CDR3 nucleotides read TGCAGTGAGACATCTAACGGACAAGAGACCCAGTACTTC.

The V and J genes are TRBV20-1 and TRBJ1-2; the D gene is possibly TRBD1 (5 bases). V was pared by 6 bases and J by 2 bases, with 13 bases between. CDR3 size: 13 residues. Germline-derived CDR1 and CDR2 are DFQATT and SNEGSKA (reference sequence). CDR3 DNA sequence: TGCAGTGCACTAAAGACAGACAACTATGGCTACACCTTC. Translated: CSALKTDNYGYTF.

At least ten counts were recorded for this clonotype. The gene calls are TRBV7-6 and TRBJ2-1, with D perhaps matching TRBD1 (5 bases). V lost 5 bases, J lost 1 base, and 18 bases lay in between. This CDR3 contains 17 residues. The germline CDR1 and CDR2 sequences are SGHVS and FNYEAQ. CDR3 sequence (DNA): TGTGCCAGCAGCCCGAGAATTAAGGGGCGATCCTACAATGAGCAGTTCTTC. Its translation is CASSPRIKGRSYNEQFF.

V gene TRBV24-1 combines with J gene TRBJ1-4, with unresolved D. The V end was cut by 7 bases, the J end by 6 bases, with 11 bases between. The CDR3 spans 13 residues. Germline V gives CDR1 KGHDR, CDR2 SFDVKD. For the CDR3, the DNA is TGTGCCACCAGGGGGAGGAGTGATGAAAAACTGTTTTTT. Protein sequence: CATRGRSDEKLFF.

In its sample, this clonotype was seen many times. This chain uses TRBV27 with TRBJ1-1; TRBD1 matches at 10 bases. With V trimmed by 5 bases and J by 4 bases, 7 bases remained unmatched. The CDR3 loop spans 15 amino acids. Per germline, CDR1 MNHEY and CDR2 SMNVEV (reference sequence). The CDR3 spells CASSTRDRGFTEAFF. CDR3 coding DNA: TGTGCCAGCAGTACCCGGGACAGGGGTTTCACTGAAGCTTTCTTT.

This clonotype was recorded at least ten times. This chain uses TRBV27 with TRBJ2-3, with 14 bases matching TRBD2. The V gene's germline CDR1 is MNHEY and CDR2 SMNVEV (reference sequence). J lost 4 bases, V lost 5 bases, and 5 bases had no gene match. This CDR3 spans 16 amino acids. The CDR3 region has the DNA TGTGCCAGCAGTCTCGGGGGACTAGCGGGAGCAGATACGCAGTATTTT. Translating it yields CASSLGGLAGADTQYF.

This clonotype was observed at least ten times. The gene calls are TRBV10-3 and TRBJ2-7; 9 nucleotides line up with TRBD2. V dropped 5 bases and J dropped 2; count of bases not matched to a gene: 4. CDR3 length: 14 amino acids. Looked up from germline, CDR1 is ENHRY and CDR2 is SYGVKD. The CDR3 loop is CAISRTSDAYEQYF. CDR3 in DNA: TGTGCCATCAGTCGGACTAGCGACGCCTACGAGCAGTACTTC.

This clonotype was observed at least ten times. The rearrangement joins TRBV5-1 to TRBJ1-1; D might be TRBD1 (6 bases). Germline V gene sequence: CDR1 SGHRS, CDR2 YFSETQ. V gave up 7 bases and J gave up 4 bases, with 14 bases separating them. CDR3 length equals 13 residues. This CDR3 is CASEDSPATEAFF. CDR3 in DNA: TGCGCCAGCGAGGACAGTCCGGCCACTGAAGCTTTCTTT.

At least ten counts were recorded for this clonotype. The J gene is TRBJ1-2, the V gene TRBV27, with D uncertain. Deletions cut 5 bases from V and 3 bases from J, with 13 bases between. The CDR3 contains 14 residues. Germline V gene sequence: CDR1 MNHEY, CDR2 SMNVEV (reference sequence). The CDR3 coding sequence is TGTGCCAGCAGTCCCAAGCCCTCAGACTATGGCTACACCTTC. Translation: CASSPKPSDYGYTF.

This clonotype was observed many times. The chain employs TRBV6-1 and TRBJ1-2; TRBD1 might be the D (5 bases). Trimming removed 5 bases from V and 2 bases from J, with 15 bases in between. Germline V gene data show CDR1 as MNHNS and CDR2 as SASEGT. The CDR3 runs to 15 residues. The DNA of the CDR3 is TGTGCCAGCAGTAAAGAGACAGTCGGCAACTATGGCTACACCTTC. Translation: CASSKETVGNYGYTF.

The chain is built from TRBV10-3 and TRBJ2-1; D is possibly TRBD1 (6 bases). V was cut by 5 bases and J by 4 bases, with 9 bases left in between. The germline CDR1 and CDR2 sequences are ENHRY and SYGVKD. There are 13 residues in the CDR3. CDR3 DNA: TGTGCCATCAGTACCCAGGGGTACAATGAGCAGTTCTTC. Encoded protein: CAISTQGYNEQFF.

In its sample, this clonotype was seen a few times. This chain links TRBV5-1 with TRBJ2-3, with 9 bases matching TRBD1. The CDR3 has 18 residues. Germline lookup yields CDR1 SGHRS and CDR2 YFSETQ. V dropped 3 bases and J dropped 6; count of bases not matched to a gene: 17. The CDR3 DNA sequence: TGCGCCAGCAGCTCGACTAACAAACCGGGACAGGGTGGGGATACGCAGTATTTT. It translates to CASSSTNKPGQGGDTQYF.

This clonotype was seen repeatedly, ten times or more. The V and J genes are TRBV6-4 and TRBJ2-7, with 7 nucleotides matching TRBD1. The CDR3 totals 17 residues. The germline gives CDR1 MRHNA, CDR2 SNTAGT. Unmatched junction bases numbered 8, after V lost 0 bases and J lost 0 bases. The CDR3 DNA follows: TGTGCCAGCAGTGACTCACGCAGGGGGACCCGCTCCTACGAGCAGTACTTC. This translates into CASSDSRRGTRSYEQYF.

This clonotype was found many times. This rearrangement joins TRBV28 to TRBJ1-2; the D gene is possibly TRBD1 (6 bases). Germline V gene sequence: CDR1 MDHEN, CDR2 SYDVKM. V lost 10 bases, J lost 6 bases, and 18 bases lay in between. The CDR3 runs 13 residues. CDR3 region: CATLPGANDGYTF. The CDR3 DNA reads as TGTGCCACCCTCCCGGGGGCGAACGATGGCTACACCTTC.

The sample holds many counts of this clonotype. This chain connects TRBV6-6 to TRBJ1-2; maybe TRBD1 (6 bases). Germline V gives CDR1 MNHNY, CDR2 SVGAGI (reference sequence). CDR3 size: 15 residues. The germline V and J ends were trimmed by 7 bases and 6 bases, with 21 bases remaining between them. The CDR3 DNA is TGTGCCAGCATTTTAGATGGCGGGACACCAAATGGCTACACCTTC. Protein: CASILDGGTPNGYTF.

This clonotype was observed at least ten times. The chain is built from TRBV12-3 or TRBV12-4 and TRBJ1-2; 7 positions match TRBD1. Trimming at V came to 7 bases and at J to 4 bases, leaving 6 bases not matched to a gene. The CDR3 is made up of 13 amino acids. CDR3 nucleotides: TGTGCCAGCACGACAGGGTCCCCCTATGGCTACACCTTC. This codes for CASTTGSPYGYTF.

On this clonotype: A much larger clone differs by one base, so this may be a read error. The chain combines TRBV28 with TRBJ2-3, with D possibly TRBD2 on 5 matching bases. Germline CDR1 is MDHEN and CDR2 is SYDVKM. The CDR3 sequence is 15 residues long. In DNA, the CDR3 is TGTGCCAACAGTCCCCCTGGCGCACTAGTGGATACGCAGTATTTT. Residues: CANSPPGALVDTQYF.

This clonotype was counted between two and nine times. The chain uses TRBV3-1 and TRBJ1-1; no reliable D call. This CDR3 contains 14 residues. The germline CDR1 and CDR2 sequences are LGHDT and YNNKEL (reference sequence). V was trimmed by 2 bases and J by 2 bases, leaving 9 bases between them. This CDR3 reads CASSQRPINTEAFF. In DNA form, the CDR3 reads TGTGCCAGCAGCCAAAGACCTATTAACACTGAAGCTTTCTTT.